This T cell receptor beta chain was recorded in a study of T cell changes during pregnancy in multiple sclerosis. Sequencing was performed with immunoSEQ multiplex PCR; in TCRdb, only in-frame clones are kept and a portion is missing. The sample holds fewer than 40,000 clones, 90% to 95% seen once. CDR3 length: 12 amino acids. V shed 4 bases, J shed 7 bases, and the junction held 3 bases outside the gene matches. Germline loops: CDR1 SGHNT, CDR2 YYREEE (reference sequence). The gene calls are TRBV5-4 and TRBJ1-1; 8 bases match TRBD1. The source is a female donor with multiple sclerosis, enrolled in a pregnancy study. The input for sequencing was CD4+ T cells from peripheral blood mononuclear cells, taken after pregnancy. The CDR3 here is CASSGTGREAFF. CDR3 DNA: TGTGCCAGCAGCGGGACAGGTCGTGAAGCTTTCTTT.